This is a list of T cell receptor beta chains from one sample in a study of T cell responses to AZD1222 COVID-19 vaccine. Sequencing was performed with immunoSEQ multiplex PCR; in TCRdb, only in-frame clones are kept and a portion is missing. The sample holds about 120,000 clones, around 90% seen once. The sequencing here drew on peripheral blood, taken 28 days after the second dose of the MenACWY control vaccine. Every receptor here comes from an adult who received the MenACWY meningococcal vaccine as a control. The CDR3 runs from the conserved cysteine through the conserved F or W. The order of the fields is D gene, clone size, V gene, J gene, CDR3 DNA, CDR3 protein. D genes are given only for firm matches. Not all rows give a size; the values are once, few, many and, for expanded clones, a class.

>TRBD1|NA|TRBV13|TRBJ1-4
TGTGCCAGCAGCTTAGAGGGGGCTGGAGAAAAACTGTTTTTT
CASSLEGAGEKLFF
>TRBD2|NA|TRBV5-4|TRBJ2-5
TGTGCCAGCAGACACCAAACGGGACTAGCTTACAACTTC
CASRHQTGLAYNF
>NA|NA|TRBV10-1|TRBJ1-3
TGCGCCAGCAGTGAATCTGGCTCTGGAAACACCATATATTTT
CASSESGSGNTIYF
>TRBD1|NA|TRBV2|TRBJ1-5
TGTGCCAGCGGAACAGGGGGGCTAAATCAGCCCCAGCATTTT
CASGTGGLNQPQHF
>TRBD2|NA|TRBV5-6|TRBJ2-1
TGTGCCAGCAGCTTGTTGGCTAGCGGGGGGTTAAATGAGCAGTTCTTC
CASSLLASGGLNEQFF
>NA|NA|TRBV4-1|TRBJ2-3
TGCGCCAGCAGCCACCTCACAGATACGCAGTATTTT
CASSHLTDTQYF
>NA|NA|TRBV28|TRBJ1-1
TGTGCCAGCAGTTTATTGCAGGGCATGAACACTGAAGCTTTCTTT
CASSLLQGMNTEAFF
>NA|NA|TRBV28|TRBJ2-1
TGTGCCAGCAGTTCGCTCACAGGGGGGGTGAATGAGCAGTTCTTC
CASSSLTGGVNEQFF
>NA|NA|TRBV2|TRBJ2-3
TGTGCCAGCAGTGATTTTGGGGGCACATATTTT
CASSDFGGTYF
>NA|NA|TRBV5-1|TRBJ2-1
TGCGCCAGCAGCTTGGCCCCACTAGCTTACAATGAGCAGTTCTTC
CASSLAPLAYNEQFF
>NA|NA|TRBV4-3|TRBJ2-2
TGCGCCAGCAGCCCCCACAGGGATCCCGCCGGGGAGCTGTTTTTT
CASSPHRDPAGELFF
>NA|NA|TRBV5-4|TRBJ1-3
TGTGCCAGCAGCGAGGGCTGGGTGGGAAACACCATATATTTT
CASSEGWVGNTIYF
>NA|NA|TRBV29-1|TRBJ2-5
TGCAGCGTTCGGGGGCTTGGAGAGACCCAGTACTTC
CSVRGLGETQYF
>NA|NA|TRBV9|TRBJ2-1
TGTGCCAGCAGCGTAGGGGTACTGGACGGAGGGAATGAGCAGTTCTTC
CASSVGVLDGGNEQFF
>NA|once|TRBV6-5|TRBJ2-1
TGTGCCAGCAGTTACAAGACGCTTGGTGAGCAGTTCTTC
CASSYKTLGEQFF
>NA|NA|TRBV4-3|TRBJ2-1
TGCGCCAGCAGCCAAGTCGACCCGGGGGACCTTTCCTACAATGAGCAGTTCTTC
CASSQVDPGDLSYNEQFF
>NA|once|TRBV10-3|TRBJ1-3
TGTGCCATCAGTGAGATTCCAAACACCATATATTTT
CAISEIPNTIYF
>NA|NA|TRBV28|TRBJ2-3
TGTGCCAGCAGTTTACCTGGGGGTAGCACAGATACGCAGTATTTT
CASSLPGGSTDTQYF
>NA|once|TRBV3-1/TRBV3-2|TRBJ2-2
TGTGCCAGCAGCCACGGGACCGGGGAGCTGTTTTTT
CASSHGTGELFF
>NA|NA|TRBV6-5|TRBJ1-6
TGTGCCAGCAGTTACGTTAGCATCAGGGATTCACCCCTCCACTTT
CASSYVSIRDSPLHF
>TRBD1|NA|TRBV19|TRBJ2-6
TGTGCCAGTAGTACACAGGGGGCTGGGGCCAACGTCCTGACTTTC
CASSTQGAGANVLTF
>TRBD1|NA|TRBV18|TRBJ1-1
TGTGCCACCGGACAGGGAACGTACGGTGAAGCTTTCTTT
CATGQGTYGEAFF
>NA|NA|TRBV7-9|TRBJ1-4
TGTGCCAGCAGCTTATCGCCGGGCCGAGATAATGAAAAACTGTTTTTT
CASSLSPGRDNEKLFF
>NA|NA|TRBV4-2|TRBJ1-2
TGTGCCAGCAGCCAAGCCGGCCTGGAGGGCTATGGCTACACCTTC
CASSQAGLEGYGYTF
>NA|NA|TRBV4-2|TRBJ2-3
TGTGCCAGCAGCCAAGATCCCAAGGAGAGGGTTACGCAGTATTTT
CASSQDPKERVTQYF
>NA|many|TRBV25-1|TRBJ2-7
TGTGCCAGCAGTGAACTCCTCAGGGGATCCTACGAGCAGTACTTC
CASSELLRGSYEQYF
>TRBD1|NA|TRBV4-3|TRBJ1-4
TGCGCCAGCAGCCTCGGGGACAGGGGAAATGAAAAACTGTTTTTT
CASSLGDRGNEKLFF
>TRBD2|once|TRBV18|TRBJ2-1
TGTGCCAGCTCCTTTAGGGGGGGGACTAGCGGGACGGCATCCTACAATGAGCAGTTCTTC
CASSFRGGTSGTASYNEQFF
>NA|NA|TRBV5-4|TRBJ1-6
TGTGCCAGCAGCATTGCCGGGGCTTGGAATTCACCCCTCCACTTT
CASSIAGAWNSPLHF
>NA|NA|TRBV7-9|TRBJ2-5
TGTGCCAGCAGCTTATACGAGTTTCAAGAGACCCAGTACTTC
CASSLYEFQETQYF
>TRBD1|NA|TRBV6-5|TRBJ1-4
TGTGCCAGCAGTTATTCGGGGACAGGTCTATCAGAAAAACTGTTTTTT
CASSYSGTGLSEKLFF
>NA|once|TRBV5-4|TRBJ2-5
TGTGCCAGCAGCTTTCCTCCCAACCAAGAGACCCAGTACTTC
CASSFPPNQETQYF
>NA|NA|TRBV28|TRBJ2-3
TGTGCCAGCAGTCCCCGGACAGTGAGCACAGATACGCAGTATTTT
CASSPRTVSTDTQYF
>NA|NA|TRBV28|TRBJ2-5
TGTGCCAGCAGTTTTTCTCCAGAGGGAGAGACCCAGTACTTC
CASSFSPEGETQYF
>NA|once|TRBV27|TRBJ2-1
TGTGCCAGCAGTTTTGGAGGTATAGCCAGCTCCTACAATGAGCAGTTCTTC
CASSFGGIASSYNEQFF
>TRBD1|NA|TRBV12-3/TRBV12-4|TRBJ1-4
TGTGCCAGCAGCCTAGACAGGGTTGAAAAACTGTTTTTT
CASSLDRVEKLFF
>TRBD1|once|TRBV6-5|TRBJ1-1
TGTGCCAGCAGGAACAGGGGGGGCACTGAAGCTTTCTTT
CASRNRGGTEAFF